What follows are 17 T cell receptor beta chains derived from one specimen sequenced in a study of tumor-infiltrating lymphocytes in primary liver carcinoma. Unsorted bulk tissue (about 18-30 mg) underwent RNA and DNA co-extraction. A primer matching the constant region was used to make TCR beta cDNA from approximately 500 ng of total RNA. Three-round nested multiplex PCR performed with slightly modified ARM-PCR produced the TCR beta libraries. Running ten to eleven cycles apiece, the first two PCR rounds relied on TRBV1-TRBV30 forward primers together with a C-beta reverse primer. One entry per CDR3 protein, called by TCRdb with MiXCR from the multiplex PCR reads. The sample records about 70,000 distinct CDR3 sequences, over 60% being singletons. The sample taken for sequencing was liver tumor tissue from sampling region 4. Stated subset: tumor region T4, right-lateral pole. These receptor sequences come from a man in his forties with primary liver carcinoma and hepatitis B virus infection.

Concerning this clonotype itself: Because it lacks the conserved phenylalanine or tryptophan at the end, this CDR3 is likely a read error. The CDR3, as DNA: TGTGCCATCACGGCCGGGGAAGTCGGTGAGCAGTTCCTG. This translates into CAITAGEVGEQFL. The rearrangement links TRBV10-3 to TRBJ2-1, with a weak D call TRBD2 (5 bases). The V end lost 7 bases, the J end lost 9 bases, and 16 bases lay between the germline ends. The CDR3 has 13 residues. Germline CDR1 and CDR2: ENHRY and SYGVKD.

Comments on this clonotype: At one end the junction does not follow the germline gene, possibly because of a read error. The chain has TRBV12-3 or TRBV12-4 and TRBJ1-5; D might be TRBD1 (6 bases). The CDR3 spans 17 residues. DNA for the CDR3: TGTGTCAGCAGTGAGGCAACAGGGCCGGCGGGCAATCAGCCCCAGCACTTT. Its protein product is CVSSEATGPAGNQPQHF.

V gene TRBV15 combines with J gene TRBJ2-7; the D call may be TRBD1 or TRBD2 (5 bases each). CDR3 length: 15 residues. V lost 0 bases, J lost 3 bases, and 12 bases lay in between. Per germline, CDR1 LNHNV and CDR2 YYDKDF (reference sequence). CDR3 protein: CATSREGDLFYEQYF. CDR3 in DNA: TGTGCCACCAGCAGAGAAGGGGACCTTTTCTACGAGCAGTACTTC. The whole variable domain, filled in from reference TRBV15 and TRBJ2-7, reads DAMVIQNPRYQVTQFGKPVTLSCSQTLNHNVMYWYQQKSSQAPKLLFHYYDKDFNNEADTPDNFQSRRPNTSFCFLDIRSPGLGDTAMYLCATSREGDLFYEQYFGPGTRLTVT.

The J gene is TRBJ2-3, the V gene TRBV24-1, with 14 bases aligning to TRBD2. CDR3 length equals 18 residues. Trimming cost V 8 bases and J 4 bases; bases outside gene matches: 13. Germline V gene sequence: CDR1 KGHDR, CDR2 SFDVKD. CDR3 sequence (DNA): TGTGCCACCACCCTGGGGCCGACTAGCGGGAGGGAGCCAGATACGCAGTATTTT. As protein: CATTLGPTSGREPDTQYF.

Regarding this clonotype: Compared with germline, one end of the junction differs, possibly owing to a read error. Here the CDR3 DNA reads TGCAGCGTTGAGAGAAGGGGGGGCACTGAAGCCTTCTTT. It codes for CSVERRGGTEAFF. The chain couples TRBV29-1 to TRBJ1-1; TRBD1 might be the D (6 bases). The CDR3 has 13 amino acids. Germline CDR1 and CDR2: SQVTM and ANQGSEA.

About this clonotype: A much more abundant neighbour one base away suggests this may be a read error. The chain is built from TRBV5-1 and TRBJ2-7; D might be TRBD1 or TRBD2, each matching 5 bases. Between the trimmed V and J ends, which lost 4 bases and 5 bases, there was a span of 19 bases. Germline-derived CDR1 and CDR2 are SGHRS and YFSETQ. This CDR3 contains 15 residues. The CDR3 sequence: CASSQVPTRGDEQYF. CDR3 nucleotide sequence: TGCGCCAGCAGCCAGGTACCCACCCGGGGCGACGAGCAGTACTTC. Complete variable domain (other parts from reference TRBV5-1 and TRBJ2-7): KAGVTQTPRYLIKTRGQQVTLSCSPISGHRSVSWYQQTPGQGLQFLFEYFSETQRNKGNFPGRFSGRQFSNSRSEMNVSTLELGDSALYLCASSQVPTRGDEQYFGPGTRLTVT.

Only one count was recorded for this clonotype. At one boundary the junction diverges from the germline segment, which might be a read error. The chain uses TRBV2 and TRBJ2-1; D perhaps matches TRBD1 (7 bases). CDR1 is SNHLY, CDR2 FYNNEI, per germline. The CDR3 length is 16 residues. The CDR3, as DNA: TGTGCCAGCAGTGACGACGGCAGGGGGGCTGGCAATGAACAGTCCTTC. It yields the protein CASSDDGRGAGNEQSF.

As to this clonotype: One junction end does not reproduce the germline sequence, and a read error may be involved. The rearrangement links TRBV11-2 to TRBJ2-5; D possibly corresponds to TRBD2 (6 bases). Per germline, CDR1 SGHAT and CDR2 FQNNGV. This CDR3 contains 16 residues. CDR3 bases: TGTGCCAACAGCTTAAGGAGTAGCGGTCCGGGGGAGACCCAGTACTTC. Its translation: CANSLRSSGPGETQYF.

The chain uses TRBV28 and TRBJ1-1, with TRBD1 matching 8 bases. In germline, CDR1 is MDHEN, CDR2 SYDVKM. The CDR3 runs 14 residues. The junction had 1 base not matched to a gene; V was cut back by 4 bases and J by 0 bases. The CDR3 reads CASSSGQVNTEAFF. The DNA of the CDR3 is TGTGCCAGCAGTTCGGGACAGGTGAACACTGAAGCTTTCTTT.

For this clonotype: One end of the junction varies from germline; a read error may be responsible. The CDR3 region has the DNA TGTGCCAGTAGCTTAGGAAGGGGGAGCGAGGATACGCAGTATTTT. This translates into CASSLGRGSEDTQYF. V is TRBV11-1 and J is TRBJ2-3; D may be TRBD1 (6 bases). CDR3 size: 15 residues. CDR1 and CDR2 from the germline V gene are SGHAT and FQDESV (reference sequence). Full variable domain (outside the CDR3, taken from reference TRBV11-1 and TRBJ2-3): EAEVAQSPRYKITEKSQAVAFWCDPISGHATLYWYRQILGQGPELLVQFQDESVVDDSQLPKDRFSAERLKGVDSTLKIQPAELGDSAMYLCASSLGRGSEDTQYFGPGTRLTVL.

This clonotype was seen a handful of times. The genes are TRBV18 and TRBJ2-5, with D possibly matching TRBD1 (5 bases). The germline V gene encodes CDR1 KGHSH and CDR2 LQKENI. The CDR3 length is 14 residues. Trimming cost V 3 bases and J 0 bases, with 8 bases left between them. The chain's CDR3 is CASSPLDNQETQYF. Here the CDR3 DNA reads TGTGCCAGCTCACCTCTGGACAACCAAGAGACCCAGTACTTC.

As regards this clonotype: The missing conserved phenylalanine or tryptophan at the end of this CDR3 makes a read error likely. The chain recombines TRBV11-2 with TRBJ2-7; D remains unclear. The germline CDR1 and CDR2 sequences are SGHAT and FQNNGV. CDR3 length equals 14 residues. CDR3 in DNA: TGTGCCAGCAGCTCACAACTTACTTCCTATGAGCAGTACTCC. This gives the protein CASSSQLTSYEQYS.

This clonotype was seen at least ten times. The chain combines TRBV6-5 with TRBJ2-7; D might be TRBD2 (5 bases). Germline-derived CDR1 and CDR2 are MNHEY and SVGAGI. The CDR3 contains 15 residues. Trimming cost V 0 bases and J 0 bases, with 9 bases left between them. The CDR3 nucleotides read TGTGCCAGCAGTTACTCTCTGGGGAGCTCCTACGAGCAGTACTTC. Protein product: CASSYSLGSSYEQYF.

The V call is TRBV11-2, the J call TRBJ2-3; a weak D match, TRBD2 (5 bases). Germline assignment: CDR1 SGHAT and CDR2 FQNNGV. The CDR3 runs 15 residues. CDR3 region: CVNSTEHSETDTQYF. DNA for the CDR3: TGTGTCAACAGCACGGAACATAGCGAGACAGATACGCAGTATTTT.

V gene TRBV28 combines with J gene TRBJ1-5; 10 nucleotides align to TRBD1. This CDR3 has 18 residues. Germline values: CDR1 MDHEN, CDR2 SYDVKM. V trimming: 7 bases; J trimming: 2 bases; junction bases outside the gene matches: 14. CDR3 sequence: CASNLTGGERLGNQPQHF. The CDR3, as DNA: TGTGCCAGCAATCTGACAGGGGGCGAACGGTTGGGCAATCAGCCCCAGCATTTT.

This clonotype was found a few times. The V and J genes are TRBV20-1 and TRBJ2-5; possible D gene TRBD1, 6 bases. Trimming cost V 1 base and J 0 bases, with 9 bases left between them. Germline V gene sequence: CDR1 DFQATT, CDR2 SNEGSKA (reference sequence). The CDR3 runs 14 residues. CDR3 DNA sequence: TGCAGTGCTAGAGCTGGGGGCTACCAAGAGACCCAGTACTTC. It specifies CSARAGGYQETQYF.

With respect to this clonotype: One base away lies a much larger clone, so this may be a sequencing read error. CDR3 sequence: CASIPESQETQYF. The CDR3 DNA reads as TGTGCCAGCATCCCCGAGTCCCAAGAGACCCAGTACTTC. The chain carries TRBV7-9 and TRBJ2-5, with no clear D. The CDR3 covers 13 residues. The germline V gene encodes CDR1 SEHNR and CDR2 FQNEAQ (reference sequence). Trimming cost V 7 bases and J 1 base, with 10 bases left between them.